The next 3 T cell receptor beta chains were all read from a single sample in a study of spatial heterogeneity in lung cancer. Time point denoted: sample taken at primary tumor resection. Antigens for these TCRs are unknown. MiXCR was run by TCRdb on the 5' RACE reads, yielding one entry per CDR3 protein. This table holds roughly 3,200 distinct CDR3 sequences, 2.5% to 4% found once. Study-wide points: The number of expanded tumor alpha and beta chains correlated with mutation number.

Sequenced here: lung tumor tissue, sampled at surgery. The origin of the receptors is a male donor with early-stage non-small cell lung cancer.

This clonotype was counted ten times or more. This chain links TRBV20-1 with TRBJ2-3, with D perhaps being TRBD1 or TRBD2 (6 bases each). Trimming removed 1 base from V and 8 bases from J, with 13 bases in between. The CDR3 consists of 13 residues. Per the germline V gene, CDR1 is DFQATT and CDR2 is SNEGSKA (reference sequence). CDR3 sequence (DNA): TGCAGTGCTAGAGCGGGGGCGACGGGTACGCAGTATTTT. Translation gives CSARAGATGTQYF.

This clonotype was recorded many times. The V call is TRBV6-2 or TRBV6-3, the J call TRBJ1-2, with 9 nucleotides matching TRBD1. This CDR3 contains 16 residues. V was clipped by 6 bases and J by 4 bases; unmatched bases: 12. Germline V lookup: CDR1 MNHEY, CDR2 SVGEGT. The CDR3 coding sequence is TGTGCCAGCAGGAGCTCACCCCTGGACAGGGGCTATGGCTACACCTTC. Translated, it gives CASRSSPLDRGYGYTF.

In this sample, this clonotype turned up many times. This chain uses TRBV20-1 with TRBJ1-3, with D unclear. In germline, CDR1 is DFQATT, CDR2 SNEGSKA (reference sequence). The CDR3 covers 19 residues. V was clipped by 2 bases and J by 0 bases, with 23 bases between them. In DNA, the CDR3 is TGCAGTGCTAGACAACCTTCCAGCCGGCCTCCCTACTCTGGAAACACCATATATTTT. This codes for CSARQPSSRPPYSGNTIYF.